This passage covers 14 T cell receptor beta chains from one sample sequenced in a study of T-cell memory formation after mild COVID-19. TCRdb redid the calling of the 5' RACE reads with MiXCR, one entry per CDR3 protein. This table holds about 430,000 distinct CDR3 sequences, about a sixth found once. The sequencing input was PBMCs or a T cell subset sorted from them (not recorded which). These receptors all stem from a man younger than 35 who had mild COVID-19 (a few samples of this study predate the infection). Cell type and time point are not known.

This clonotype has only a few counts. J is TRBJ2-2 and V is TRBV7-9; D unresolved. The V and J ends lost 4 bases and 6 bases respectively, with 6 bases between them. Germline V gives CDR1 SEHNR, CDR2 FQNEAQ (reference sequence). CDR3 length: 12 residues. CDR3 region: CASSSDPGELFF. CDR3 nucleotide sequence: TGTGCCAGCAGCTCGGACCCCGGGGAGCTGTTTTTT.

The V gene is TRBV29-1, the J gene TRBJ1-1, with D unclear. V was clipped by 5 bases and J by 6 bases, with 7 bases between them. The CDR3 runs 10 residues. Per germline, CDR1 SQVTM and CDR2 ANQGSEA. CDR3 loop: CSVREAEAFF. The CDR3 DNA is TGCAGCGTTAGGGAAGCTGAAGCTTTCTTT.

Only a few counts were recorded for this clonotype. One end of the junction does not line up with germline, which may come from a read error. This sequence joins TRBV27 and TRBJ2-1, with TRBD1 identical over 10 bases. The CDR3 consists of 13 residues. CDR1 and CDR2 from the germline V gene are MNHEY and SMNVEV (reference sequence). The CDR3 nucleotides are TGTGCCAGCAGTCCCTCCGGACAGGGGGGACCTCACTTC. This translates into CASSPSGQGGPHF.

The chain is built from TRBV29-1 and TRBJ2-5; possible D gene TRBD2, 6 bases. The germline V gene encodes CDR1 SQVTM and CDR2 ANQGSEA. CDR3 length equals 12 residues. V dropped 3 bases and J dropped 3 bases, with 8 bases sitting between them. The CDR3 DNA sequence: TGCAGCGTTGACGGGGGTGAAGAGACCCAGTACTTC. It translates to CSVDGGEETQYF.

V is TRBV4-1 and J is TRBJ1-4; D is ambiguous. The CDR3 has 15 residues. V lost 1 base and J 3 bases, leaving 9 bases between the germline ends. Germline CDR1 reads MGHRA; CDR2 reads YSYEKL. The CDR3 sequence is CASSQVPPPNEKLFF. The DNA for the CDR3 is TGCGCCAGCAGCCAAGTGCCCCCCCCTAATGAAAAACTGTTTTTT.

This clonotype came up a few times. The CDR3 loop is CSVEESRDDTEAFF. The CDR3 DNA reads as TGCAGCGTTGAAGAGTCCAGGGATGACACTGAAGCTTTCTTT. The chain carries TRBV29-1 and TRBJ1-1, with D maybe TRBD1 (5 bases). Germline loops: CDR1 SQVTM, CDR2 ANQGSEA. With 0 bases removed from V and 3 bases from J, the gap between germline ends came to 11 bases. The CDR3 has 14 amino acids.

This clonotype has just a few counts. The rearrangement joins TRBV5-5 to TRBJ2-5, with a tentative D call TRBD2 (5 bases). The CDR3 has 14 residues. The V gene lost 4 bases and the J gene lost 7 bases, with 17 bases spanning the gap. CDR1 and CDR2 (germline): SGHKS, YYEKEE (reference sequence). The CDR3: CASSPLGAEGTQYF. The CDR3 DNA is TGTGCCAGCAGCCCGCTTGGCGCCGAGGGGACCCAGTACTTC.

The table lists this clonotype with a few counts. This CDR3 reads CASSFAGPSYNEQFF. The CDR3 coding sequence is TGTGCCAGCAGTTTTGCGGGGCCCTCCTACAATGAGCAGTTCTTC. The chain couples TRBV12-3 or TRBV12-4 to TRBJ2-1, with D tentatively TRBD2 (6 bases). CDR3 length equals 15 residues. V lost 3 bases to trimming and J lost 0 bases, with 9 bases between them.

The gene calls are TRBV4-3 and TRBJ1-2; D perhaps matches TRBD1 (5 bases). CDR3 length: 13 amino acids. Germline V gene lookup returns CDR1 LGHNA and CDR2 YSLEER. V lost 2 bases and J 2 bases, leaving 6 bases between the germline ends. CDR3 residues: CASSQRQNYGYTF. In DNA form, the CDR3 reads TGCGCCAGCAGCCAACGACAGAACTATGGCTACACCTTC.

V is TRBV7-2 and J is TRBJ1-1, with a possible D match to TRBD1 (6 bases). CDR3 length: 14 amino acids. Germline V gene sequence: CDR1 SGHTA, CDR2 FQGNSA. The V and J ends lost 3 bases and 5 bases respectively, with 13 bases between them. The CDR3 loop is CASSLYREGTEAFF. The CDR3 DNA reads TGTGCCAGCAGCTTGTACAGGGAGGGAACTGAAGCTTTCTTT.

This clonotype turned up a few times. The chain links TRBV6-5 to TRBJ1-1; D is perhaps TRBD1 (6 bases). The germline gives CDR1 MNHEY, CDR2 SVGAGI. V dropped 5 bases and J dropped 2 bases, with 15 bases sitting between them. This CDR3 contains 15 residues. The CDR3 loop is CASSGRIGGNTEAFF. CDR3 DNA: TGTGCCAGCAGTGGGAGGATAGGGGGTAACACTGAAGCTTTCTTT.

This clonotype was observed a few times. The gene calls are TRBV12-3 or TRBV12-4 and TRBJ2-7, with D possibly being TRBD2 (6 bases). This CDR3 comprises 13 residues. V was pared by 3 bases and J by 3 bases, with 9 bases between. CDR3 region: CASSLTGDYEQYV. CDR3 DNA sequence: TGTGCCAGCAGTTTGACGGGGGACTACGAGCAGTACGTC.

This clonotype was detected only a few times. This chain connects TRBV27 to TRBJ1-1; 9 bases are a match to TRBD1. V lost 6 bases, J lost 11 bases, and 7 bases stayed unmatched. This CDR3 spans 12 amino acids. Germline assignment: CDR1 MNHEY and CDR2 SMNVEV (reference sequence). This chain's CDR3 is CASSGTGKLAFF. CDR3 in DNA: TGTGCCAGCAGCGGGACAGGGAAACTGGCTTTCTTT.

This clonotype showed up many times. The V call is TRBV24-1, the J call TRBJ2-3, with TRBD2 matching 7 bases. This CDR3 region has 16 residues. Germline CDR1 is KGHDR and CDR2 is SFDVKD. V trimming: 3 bases; J trimming: 4 bases; junction bases outside the gene matches: 9. CDR3 protein: CATSDPGRGDADTQYF. CDR3 in DNA: TGTGCCACCAGTGATCCTGGCCGGGGGGATGCAGATACGCAGTATTTT.